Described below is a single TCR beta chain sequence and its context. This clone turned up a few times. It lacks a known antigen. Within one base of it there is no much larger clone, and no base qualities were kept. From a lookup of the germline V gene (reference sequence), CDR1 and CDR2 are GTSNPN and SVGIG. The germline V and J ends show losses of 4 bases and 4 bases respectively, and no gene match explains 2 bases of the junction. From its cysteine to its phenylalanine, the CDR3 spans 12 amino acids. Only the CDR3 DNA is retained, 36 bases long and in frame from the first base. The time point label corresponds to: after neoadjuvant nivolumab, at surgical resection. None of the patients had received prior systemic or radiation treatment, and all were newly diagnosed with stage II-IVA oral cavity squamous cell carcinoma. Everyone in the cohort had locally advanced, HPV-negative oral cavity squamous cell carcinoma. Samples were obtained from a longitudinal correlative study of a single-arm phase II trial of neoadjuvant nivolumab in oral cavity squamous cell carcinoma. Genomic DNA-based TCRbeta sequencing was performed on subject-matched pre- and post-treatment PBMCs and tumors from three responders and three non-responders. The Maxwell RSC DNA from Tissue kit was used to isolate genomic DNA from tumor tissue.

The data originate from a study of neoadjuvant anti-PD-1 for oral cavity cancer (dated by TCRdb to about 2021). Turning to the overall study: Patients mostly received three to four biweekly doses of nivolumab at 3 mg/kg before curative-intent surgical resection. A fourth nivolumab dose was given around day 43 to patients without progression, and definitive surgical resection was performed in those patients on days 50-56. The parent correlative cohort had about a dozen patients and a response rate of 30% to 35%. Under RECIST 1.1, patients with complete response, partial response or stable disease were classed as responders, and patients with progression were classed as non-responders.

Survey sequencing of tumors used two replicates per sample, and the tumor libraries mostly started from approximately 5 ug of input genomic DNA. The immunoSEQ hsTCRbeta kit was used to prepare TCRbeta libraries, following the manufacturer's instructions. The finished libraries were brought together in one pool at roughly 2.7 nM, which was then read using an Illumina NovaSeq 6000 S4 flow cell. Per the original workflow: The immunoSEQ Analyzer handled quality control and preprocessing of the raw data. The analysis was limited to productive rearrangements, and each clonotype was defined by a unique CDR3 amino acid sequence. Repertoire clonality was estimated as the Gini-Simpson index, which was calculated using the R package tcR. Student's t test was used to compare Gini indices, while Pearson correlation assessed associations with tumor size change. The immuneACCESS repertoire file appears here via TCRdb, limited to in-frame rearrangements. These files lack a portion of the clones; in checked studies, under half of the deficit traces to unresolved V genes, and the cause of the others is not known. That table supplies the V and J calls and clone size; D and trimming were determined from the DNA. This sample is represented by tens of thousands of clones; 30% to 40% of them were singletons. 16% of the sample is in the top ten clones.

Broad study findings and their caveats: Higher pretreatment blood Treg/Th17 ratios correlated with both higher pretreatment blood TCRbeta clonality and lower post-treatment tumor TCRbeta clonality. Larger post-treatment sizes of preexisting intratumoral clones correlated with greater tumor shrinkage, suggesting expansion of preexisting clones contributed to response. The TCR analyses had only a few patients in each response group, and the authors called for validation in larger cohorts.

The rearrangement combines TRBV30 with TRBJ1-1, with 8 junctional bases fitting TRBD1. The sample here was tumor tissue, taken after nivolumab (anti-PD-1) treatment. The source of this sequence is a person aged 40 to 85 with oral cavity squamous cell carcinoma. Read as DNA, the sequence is TGTGCCTGGACAGGGGGCTTCACTGAAGCTTTCTTT. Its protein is CAWTGGFTEAFF. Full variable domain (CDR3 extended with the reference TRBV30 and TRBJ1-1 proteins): SQTIHQWPATLVQPVGSPLSLECTVEGTSNPNLYWYRQAAGRGLQLLFYSVGIGQISSEVPQNLSASRPQDRQFILSSKKLLLSDSGFYLCAWTGGFTEAFFGQGTRLTVV.